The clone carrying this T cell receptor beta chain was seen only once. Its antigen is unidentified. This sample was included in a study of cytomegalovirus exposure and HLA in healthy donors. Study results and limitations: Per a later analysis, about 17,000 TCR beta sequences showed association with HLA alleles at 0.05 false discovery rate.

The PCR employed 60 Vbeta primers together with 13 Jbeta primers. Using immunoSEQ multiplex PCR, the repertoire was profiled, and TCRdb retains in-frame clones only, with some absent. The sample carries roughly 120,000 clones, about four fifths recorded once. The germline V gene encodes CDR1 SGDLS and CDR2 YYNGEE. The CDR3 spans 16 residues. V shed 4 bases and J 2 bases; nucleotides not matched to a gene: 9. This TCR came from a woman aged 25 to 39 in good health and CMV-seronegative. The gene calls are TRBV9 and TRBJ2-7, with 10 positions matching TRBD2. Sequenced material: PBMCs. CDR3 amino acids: CASSPRIAGGAYEQYF. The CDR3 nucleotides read TGTGCCAGCAGCCCCCGGATAGCGGGGGGTGCCTACGAGCAGTACTTC.